The entry below describes one T cell receptor beta chain. Its cognate antigen is unknown. The germline gives CDR1 SGHNT, CDR2 YENEEA. This CDR3 is built from 14 residues. V was clipped by 8 bases and J by 1 base, with 11 bases between them. This specimen comes from a study of shared clonotypes between healthy human individuals. Replicate sorted-subset PCRs were loaded with around 210 ng DNA, approximately 31,000 T cell genomes. TCRdb's table, derived via immunoSEQ multiplex PCR, lists solely in-frame clones and lacks some. The table has more than 150,000 clones, 65% to 70% seen once. Whole-study findings and limits: Rarefaction curves obtained for sorted subsets showed sequencing incomplete despite large depth.

The V call is TRBV11-3, the J call TRBJ2-2; TRBD1 might be the D (6 bases). The TCR sequence derives from a man aged 25 to 45 in good health. Sample: memory CD4+ T cells sorted from blood. Subset in this sample: CD45RA-negative fraction. CDR3 loop: CASATGRNTGELFF. CDR3 bases: TGTGCCAGCGCAACAGGGCGGAACACCGGGGAGCTGTTTTTT.